The rows below give T cell receptor beta chains drawn from one sample of a study of cytomegalovirus exposure and HLA in healthy donors. Method: immunoSEQ multiplex PCR; TCRdb's copy keeps in-frame clones and lacks some. The sample has 60,000 to 80,000 clones, almost 80% seen once. Sequenced input: PBMCs. The receptor source for this set is a girl aged 10-17 years in good health and CMV-seropositive. CDR3s include the opening cysteine and the closing phenylalanine or tryptophan. A D gene is named only where the DNA matches it firmly. Clone sizes are given selectively: once, few, many, or a class where the clone is expanded.

D gene: TRBD1; clone size: NA; CDR3 length: 14; J gene: TRBJ1-2; V gene: TRBV5-1; CDR3 protein: CASRRDRGRDGYTF; CDR3 DNA: TGCGCCAGCAGAAGGGACAGGGGCCGGGATGGCTACACCTTC
D gene: TRBD2; clone size: once; CDR3 length: 14; J gene: TRBJ2-1; V gene: TRBV30; CDR3 protein: CAWSPRAGLNEQFF; CDR3 DNA: TGTGCCTGGAGTCCTCGAGCGGGACTGAATGAGCAGTTCTTC
D gene: NA; clone size: NA; CDR3 length: 13; J gene: TRBJ1-2; V gene: TRBV10-3; CDR3 protein: CAISLGAASGYTF; CDR3 DNA: TGTGCCATAAGTCTTGGGGCGGCGAGTGGCTACACCTTC
D gene: NA; clone size: once; CDR3 length: 12; J gene: TRBJ2-5; V gene: TRBV30; CDR3 protein: CAWMNQGETQYF; CDR3 DNA: TGTGCCTGGATGAATCAGGGGGAGACCCAGTACTTC
D gene: TRBD1; clone size: NA; CDR3 length: 16; J gene: TRBJ2-5; V gene: TRBV30; CDR3 protein: CAWSPNRGLIPETQYF; CDR3 DNA: TGTGCCTGGAGCCCGAACAGGGGGCTGATCCCAGAGACCCAGTACTTC
D gene: TRBD2; clone size: NA; CDR3 length: 15; J gene: TRBJ2-7; V gene: TRBV6-1; CDR3 protein: CASRGLAGGAYEQYF; CDR3 DNA: TGTGCCAGCAGGGGACTAGCGGGGGGAGCCTACGAGCAGTACTTC
D gene: TRBD1; clone size: NA; CDR3 length: 14; J gene: TRBJ2-5; V gene: TRBV2; CDR3 protein: CASKEQGPGETQYF; CDR3 DNA: TGTGCCAGCAAAGAACAGGGGCCAGGGGAGACCCAGTACTTC
D gene: NA; clone size: NA; CDR3 length: 12; J gene: TRBJ1-2; V gene: TRBV28; CDR3 protein: CASSLWGGGYTF; CDR3 DNA: TGTGCCAGCAGTTTATGGGGAGGGGGCTACACCTTC
D gene: NA; clone size: NA; CDR3 length: 14; J gene: TRBJ2-1; V gene: TRBV29-1; CDR3 protein: CSVDALGLTVEQFF; CDR3 DNA: TGCAGCGTTGATGCCCTAGGACTAACGGTTGAGCAGTTCTTC
D gene: TRBD1; clone size: NA; CDR3 length: 14; J gene: TRBJ2-2; V gene: TRBV5-1; CDR3 protein: CASSKGTASGELFF; CDR3 DNA: TGCGCCAGCAGCAAGGGGACAGCTTCCGGGGAGCTGTTTTTT
D gene: TRBD2; clone size: NA; CDR3 length: 17; J gene: TRBJ2-1; V gene: TRBV4-3; CDR3 protein: CASSQDPGLVPYNEQFF; CDR3 DNA: TGCGCCAGCAGCCAAGATCCCGGACTAGTCCCCTACAATGAGCAGTTCTTC
D gene: NA; clone size: NA; CDR3 length: 14; J gene: TRBJ1-2; V gene: TRBV14; CDR3 protein: CASSPGLFIYGYTF; CDR3 DNA: TGTGCCAGCAGCCCGGGACTCTTCATATATGGCTACACCTTC
D gene: TRBD1; clone size: NA; CDR3 length: 15; J gene: TRBJ1-2; V gene: TRBV5-4; CDR3 protein: CASSFPRQGAHGYTF; CDR3 DNA: TGTGCCAGCAGCTTCCCCCGACAGGGGGCCCACGGCTACACCTTC
D gene: TRBD2; clone size: NA; CDR3 length: 15; J gene: TRBJ2-1; V gene: TRBV5-1; CDR3 protein: CASSSGLAADNEQFF; CDR3 DNA: TGCGCCAGCAGCTCCGGACTAGCGGCTGACAATGAGCAGTTCTTC
D gene: NA; clone size: NA; CDR3 length: 13; J gene: TRBJ2-7; V gene: TRBV27; CDR3 protein: CASSLSQGGRQYF; CDR3 DNA: TGTGCCAGCAGTTTATCGCAGGGGGGAAGGCAGTACTTC
D gene: TRBD1; clone size: NA; CDR3 length: 15; J gene: TRBJ2-1; V gene: TRBV6-4; CDR3 protein: CASSVVWTGDNEQFF; CDR3 DNA: TGTGCCAGCAGTGTGGTTTGGACAGGGGACAATGAGCAGTTCTTC
D gene: NA; clone size: NA; CDR3 length: 18; J gene: TRBJ1-1; V gene: TRBV4-3; CDR3 protein: CASSQARAGTGVNTEAFF; CDR3 DNA: TGCGCCAGCAGCCAAGCCAGAGCGGGGACGGGAGTGAACACTGAAGCTTTCTTT
D gene: NA; clone size: few; CDR3 length: 16; J gene: TRBJ1-1; V gene: TRBV4-3; CDR3 protein: CASSQEYPGAESEAFF; CDR3 DNA: TGCGCCAGCAGCCAAGAGTATCCAGGGGCAGAGAGTGAAGCTTTCTTT
D gene: NA; clone size: NA; CDR3 length: 15; J gene: TRBJ1-4; V gene: TRBV25-1; CDR3 protein: CAAGSRAGREEKLFF; CDR3 DNA: TGTGCCGCCGGATCGCGAGCCGGGAGAGAGGAAAAACTGTTTTTT
D gene: NA; clone size: few; CDR3 length: 14; J gene: TRBJ1-1; V gene: TRBV19; CDR3 protein: CASSIMSSNTEAFF; CDR3 DNA: TGTGCCAGTAGTATAATGTCGTCGAACACTGAAGCTTTCTTT
D gene: TRBD1; clone size: NA; CDR3 length: 14; J gene: TRBJ2-7; V gene: TRBV30; CDR3 protein: CAWGPGQGTNEQYF; CDR3 DNA: TGTGCCTGGGGCCCGGGACAGGGGACTAACGAGCAGTACTTC
D gene: NA; clone size: NA; CDR3 length: 15; J gene: TRBJ2-2; V gene: TRBV10-3; CDR3 protein: CAISERDPDEGELFF; CDR3 DNA: TGTGCCATCAGTGAGCGGGATCCAGATGAAGGGGAGCTGTTTTTT
D gene: TRBD1; clone size: NA; CDR3 length: 14; J gene: TRBJ1-5; V gene: TRBV7-2; CDR3 protein: CASSPDRDERPQHF; CDR3 DNA: TGTGCCAGCAGCCCGGACAGGGACGAACGGCCCCAGCATTTT
D gene: TRBD1; clone size: NA; CDR3 length: 15; J gene: TRBJ1-2; V gene: TRBV28; CDR3 protein: CASSLVDRGSYGYTF; CDR3 DNA: TGTGCCAGCAGTTTAGTGGACAGGGGATCGTATGGCTACACCTTC
D gene: TRBD1; clone size: NA; CDR3 length: 15; J gene: TRBJ1-2; V gene: TRBV7-6; CDR3 protein: CASSSRRGLNYGYTF; CDR3 DNA: TGTGCCAGCAGCTCCCGCAGGGGGCTTAACTATGGCTACACCTTC
D gene: NA; clone size: NA; CDR3 length: 16; J gene: TRBJ2-7; V gene: TRBV10-3; CDR3 protein: CAIRGMGDLHSYEQYF; CDR3 DNA: TGTGCCATCAGGGGGATGGGAGATCTGCACTCCTACGAGCAGTACTTC
D gene: TRBD1; clone size: NA; CDR3 length: 14; J gene: TRBJ2-7; V gene: TRBV15; CDR3 protein: CATSRDRDSYEQYF; CDR3 DNA: TGTGCCACCAGCAGAGATCGGGACAGCTACGAGCAGTACTTC
D gene: NA; clone size: NA; CDR3 length: 12; J gene: TRBJ2-7; V gene: TRBV5-1; CDR3 protein: CASSLQTDEQYF; CDR3 DNA: TGCGCCAGCAGCTTACAAACCGACGAGCAGTACTTC
D gene: NA; clone size: NA; CDR3 length: 15; J gene: TRBJ2-1; V gene: TRBV7-8; CDR3 protein: CASSPDWSSYNEQFF; CDR3 DNA: TGTGCCAGCAGCCCCGACTGGAGCTCCTACAATGAGCAGTTCTTC